Listed here are 18 T cell receptor beta chains from one sample, sequenced in a study. Each CDR3 protein is one row after TCRdb ran MiXCR on the 5' RACE reads. The sample has around 55,000 distinct CDR3 sequences, roughly 20% seen once. Treg sorting used a CD4+CD25+CD127-/low gate. Specimen: tumor-infiltrating Tregs sorted from the breast tumor. These receptors were obtained from a female donor with breast cancer.

There are a few counts of this clonotype. The genes are TRBV4-3 and TRBJ1-1; no clear D gene. This CDR3 comprises 14 residues. Trimming took off 0 bases at V and 2 bases at J, with 7 bases between the two ends. The germline gives CDR1 LGHNA, CDR2 YSLEER. The CDR3 here is CASSQDRYNTEAFF. DNA for the CDR3: TGCGCCAGCAGCCAAGATCGGTATAACACTGAAGCTTTCTTT.

This clonotype was recorded many times. The J gene is TRBJ2-1, the V gene TRBV9, with 10 bases lining up with TRBD2. After removal of 2 bases from V and 2 bases from J, the junction contained 10 bases not matched to a gene. Germline V gives CDR1 SGDLS, CDR2 YYNGEE. The CDR3 length is 18 residues. DNA of the CDR3: TGTGCCAGCAGCGTCTCCCTCCCCGGGACTAGCGCCTACAATGAGCAGTTCTTC. This sequence encodes CASSVSLPGTSAYNEQFF.

The V and J genes are TRBV3-1 and TRBJ2-5; TRBD2 matches 10 bases. The V and J ends lost 4 bases and 0 bases, in that order; junction bases with no gene match: 5. Germline lookup yields CDR1 LGHDT and CDR2 YNNKEL (reference sequence). The CDR3 contains 16 residues. CDR3 in DNA: TGTGCCAGCAGCCTTCGACTAGCGGGCGACCAAGAGACCCAGTACTTC. It yields the protein CASSLRLAGDQETQYF.

The chain uses TRBV5-6 and TRBJ1-6; 8 bases map to TRBD1. CDR1 SGHDT and CDR2 YYEEEE come from the germline V gene. The CDR3 length is 16 residues. J was trimmed by 2 bases and V by 3 bases; bases with no gene match: 4. The CDR3 region has the DNA TGTGCCAGCAGCTCCCTGGACAGGGCCTATAATTCACCCCTCCACTTT. This encodes CASSSLDRAYNSPLHF.

V is TRBV6-2 or TRBV6-3 and J is TRBJ2-4; no clear D. There are 16 residues in the CDR3. Trimming shortened V by 2 bases and J by 0 bases, and 11 bases separated the two germline ends. The germline gives CDR1 MNHEY, CDR2 SVGEGT. The chain's CDR3 is CASSYELLVAKNIQYF. CDR3 sequence (DNA): TGTGCCAGCAGTTACGAACTATTGGTAGCCAAAAACATTCAGTACTTC.

This clonotype has ten or more counts. This sequence joins TRBV6-2 or TRBV6-3 and TRBJ2-2, with a possible D match to TRBD2 (5 bases). There are 17 residues in the CDR3. Germline values: CDR1 MNHEY, CDR2 SVGEGT. Trimming stripped 2 bases from V and 7 bases from J, with 20 bases between. The CDR3 loop reads CASSYASDPTRDGELFF. Written as DNA, the CDR3 is TGTGCCAGCAGTTACGCCTCGGACCCAACTAGGGACGGGGAGCTGTTTTTT.

This clonotype was seen many times. The gene calls are TRBV20-1 and TRBJ1-1; possible D gene TRBD1, 6 bases. With 4 bases removed from V and 0 bases from J, the gap between germline ends came to 12 bases. Germline V CDR1 and CDR2: DFQATT, SNEGSKA (reference sequence). The CDR3 covers 14 residues. CDR3 sequence: CSATTGRVNTEAFF. The CDR3 DNA sequence: TGCAGTGCTACCACAGGGCGCGTGAACACTGAAGCTTTCTTT.

There are many counts of this clonotype. V and J are TRBV7-3 and TRBJ2-1, with TRBD2 identical over 10 bases. This CDR3 region has 15 residues. From germline, CDR1 is SGHTA and CDR2 FQGTGA. V lost 1 base and J lost 7; bases outside the gene matches: 4. The CDR3 protein is CASSLKLAGGNEQFF. Written as DNA, the CDR3 is TGTGCCAGCAGCTTAAAGTTAGCGGGAGGTAATGAGCAGTTCTTC.

There are a few counts of this clonotype. This rearrangement joins TRBV7-2 to TRBJ1-5, with 9 nucleotides matching TRBD1. The CDR3 extends over 16 amino acids. Per the germline V gene, CDR1 is SGHTA and CDR2 is FQGNSA. The V segment lost 4 bases and the J segment 4 bases; nucleotides outside the gene matches: 8. CDR3 amino acids: CASSSQAGTGNQPQHF. In nucleotides, the CDR3 is TGTGCCAGCAGCTCACAGGCCGGGACAGGGAATCAGCCCCAGCATTTT.

This clonotype occurred many times. The chain carries TRBV6-1 and TRBJ1-2; 9 nucleotides align to TRBD1. The CDR3 runs 16 residues. Germline V CDR1 and CDR2: MNHNS, SASEGT. Trimming cost V 6 bases and J 6 bases; bases outside gene matches: 14. The CDR3 loop reads CASSSGTGRDLNGYTF. CDR3 bases: TGTGCCAGCAGCTCCGGGACAGGGAGAGACTTGAATGGCTACACCTTC.

There are a few counts of this clonotype. Here the CDR3 reads CASGEGYNSPLHF. The DNA of the CDR3 is TGTGCCAGCGGAGAGGGGTATAATTCACCCCTCCACTTT. The V call is TRBV6-2 or TRBV6-3, the J call TRBJ1-6; D is perhaps TRBD1 (5 bases). CDR3 length: 13 amino acids. The germline CDR1 and CDR2 sequences are MNHEY and SVGEGT. V was pared by 8 bases and J by 4 bases, with 9 bases between.

For the CDR3, the DNA is TGCAGCGCCGGGACTAGCGTAAACACAGATACGCAGTATTTT. Protein: CSAGTSVNTDTQYF. The rearrangement joins TRBV29-1 to TRBJ2-3; 10 bases align to TRBD2. This CDR3 has 14 amino acids. The germline V gene has CDR1 SQVTM and CDR2 ANQGSEA. V lost 7 bases and J lost 2; bases outside the gene matches: 6.

This clonotype was picked up many times. The J gene is TRBJ2-5, the V gene TRBV20-1; 7 bases agree with TRBD2. The V gene's germline CDR1 is DFQATT and CDR2 SNEGSKA (reference sequence). The CDR3 runs 13 residues. With 4 bases clipped from V and 1 base from J, the junction kept 3 bases outside the gene matches. CDR3 residues: CSATGGSQETQYF. As DNA, the CDR3 is TGCAGTGCTACTGGCGGGAGCCAAGAGACCCAGTACTTC.

This chain links TRBV7-9 with TRBJ1-2; D gene unclear. This CDR3 has 15 residues. Germline assignment: CDR1 SEHNR and CDR2 FQNEAQ (reference sequence). The V end was cut by 4 bases, the J end by 2 bases, with 14 bases between. In nucleotides, the CDR3 is TGTGCCAGCAGCTCCGACGGGAAAAAAAACTATGGCTACACCTTC. Translated: CASSSDGKKNYGYTF.

On this clonotype: At one of its ends the junction is not consistent with the germline gene, which may arise from a read error. The V call is TRBV5-3, the J call TRBJ1-4; D gene ambiguous. TRBV5-3 is treated as an ORF (open reading frame) with a function not yet certain. The CDR3 consists of 18 residues. The CDR3 here is CARSWKTAETPTNEKLFF. Here the CDR3 DNA reads TGTGCCAGAAGCTGGAAAACAGCGGAGACCCCAACTAATGAAAAACTGTTCTTT.

J is TRBJ2-1 and V is TRBV29-1; 7 nucleotides match TRBD2. Germline CDR1 SQVTM, CDR2 ANQGSEA. The CDR3 sequence is 15 residues long. Trimming took 6 bases from V and 0 from J; bases not matched to a gene: 8. CDR3 amino acids: CSVLGGQGSYNEQFF. The DNA of the CDR3 is TGCAGCGTGCTGGGAGGGCAGGGCTCCTACAATGAGCAGTTCTTC.

The chain links TRBV27 to TRBJ1-1; 9 nucleotides agree with TRBD1. The CDR3 covers 14 residues. The ends lost 8 bases at V and 6 bases at J; junction bases unmatched: 10. CDR1 is MNHEY and CDR2 is SMNVEV in the germline V gene (reference sequence). CDR3 amino acids: CASGSNRGQSEAFF. The CDR3 coding sequence is TGTGCCAGCGGTTCTAACAGGGGGCAATCTGAAGCTTTCTTT.

Only one count was recorded for this clonotype. This CDR3 is missing its conserved last phenylalanine or tryptophan, likely due to a read error. The chain joins TRBV5-1 to TRBJ1-6; a weak D match, TRBD1 (5 bases). This CDR3 is built from 15 residues. V lost 0 bases, J lost 9 bases, and 13 bases lay in between. The germline V gene has CDR1 SGHRS and CDR2 YFSETQ. CDR3 sequence (DNA): TGCGCCAGCAGCTTGGGACCTCCGAGGGGTTCACCCCTCCACGTT. Its protein is CASSLGPPRGSPLHV.